This T cell receptor beta chain emerged from a study of OX40 agonist ivuxolimab in advanced cancers. The wider study: The dose-escalation cohort had hepatocellular carcinoma, melanoma, renal cell or head and neck cancer.

Germline CDR1 reads DFQATT; CDR2 reads SNEGSKA (reference sequence). The V end lost 6 bases, the J end lost 5 bases, and 9 bases lay between the germline ends. The CDR3 is made up of 11 amino acids. The table came from immunoSEQ multiplex PCR; TCRdb's copy has only in-frame clones and leaves some out. The sample carries tens of thousands of clones, around 94% recorded once. Autoimmune disease history or systemic immunosuppression led to patient exclusion. This TCR was recovered from an adult with an advanced solid tumor such as melanoma, head and neck, liver or kidney cancer. The sequencing used CD4+ or CD8+ T cells sorted from blood, collected in a trial of the OX40 agonist ivuxolimab. The chain has TRBV20-1 and TRBJ2-3; D unclear. The CDR3 loop is CSAPWIDTQYF. CDR3 DNA sequence: TGCAGTGCCCCCTGGATAGATACGCAGTATTTT.